These T cell receptor beta chains were read from a single sample in a study of shared clonotypes between healthy human individuals. Using immunoSEQ multiplex PCR, the repertoire was profiled, and TCRdb retains in-frame clones only, with some absent. The sample lists about 1.4 million clones, more than 95% occurring once. The sequenced material came from naive CD4+ T cells sorted from blood. All receptors derive from a man between 25 and 39 years old in good health. Each CDR3 is given with its conserved first and last residue. The D gene is left open where the match is weak. Size is stated for part of the rows, as once, few or many counts, or as a class when the clone is expanded.

TRBV5-1	.	.	TRBJ2-7	TGCGCCAGCAGCGCCGACGTGGGAGAGTCCTACGAGCAGTACTTC	CASSADVGESYEQYF
TRBV11-2	.	.	TRBJ2-7	TGTGCCAGCAGCTTAGGACTAGAGAGCTCCTACGAGCAGTACTTC	CASSLGLESSYEQYF
TRBV29-1	.	.	TRBJ2-1	TGCAGCGTCGGAACAGGGCCCGAGCAGTTCTTC	CSVGTGPEQFF
TRBV9	TRBD2	.	TRBJ2-7	TGTGCCAGCAGCATAGCGGGAGGATCCTACGAGCAGTACTTC	CASSIAGGSYEQYF
TRBV9	.	.	TRBJ1-2	TGTGCCAGCAGCGTAGAGGCCTATGGCTACACCTTC	CASSVEAYGYTF
TRBV5-1	.	.	TRBJ2-2	TGCGCCAGCAGCTGGATAGCAAAACCTAACACCGGGGAGCTGTTTTTT	CASSWIAKPNTGELFF
TRBV6-1	TRBD1	.	TRBJ1-2	TGTGCCAGCAGTTTAACACGGGACAGGACCTATGGCTACACCTTC	CASSLTRDRTYGYTF
TRBV18	.	.	TRBJ2-5	TGTGCCAGCTCACAAGGGCGGGTCCAAGAGACCCAGTACTTC	CASSQGRVQETQYF
TRBV15	TRBD2	.	TRBJ2-5	TGTGCCACCAGCAGAGTTACAACGGGGGGAGAGACCCAGTACTTC	CATSRVTTGGETQYF
TRBV2	.	.	TRBJ1-4	TGTGCCAGCAGGGGTCCTTCCCAGGAGGGTGAAAAACTGTTTTTT	CASRGPSQEGEKLFF
TRBV13	TRBD1	.	TRBJ1-1	TGTGCCAGCAACCGACAGGGCTCGGGCACTGAAGCTTTCTTT	CASNRQGSGTEAFF
TRBV5-4	TRBD2	.	TRBJ2-1	TGTGCCAGCAGCTTGACGGGACTAGCGGACAATGAGCAGTTCTTC	CASSLTGLADNEQFF
TRBV2	.	.	TRBJ1-1	TGTGCCAGCAGTGAAAACTTCGCAGGCACTGAAGCTTTCTTT	CASSENFAGTEAFF
TRBV25-1	.	once	TRBJ2-2	TGTGCCAGCAAGGAAAATTACAGGGATAACACCGGGGAGCTGTTTTTT	CASKENYRDNTGELFF
TRBV11-3	TRBD1	.	TRBJ2-7	TGTGCCAGCAGCTCCCGACAGGGGCCAACCTACGAGCAGTACTTC	CASSSRQGPTYEQYF
TRBV5-1	.	.	TRBJ2-5	TGCGCCAGCAGCCCTGGTTCTCTTGGGGAGACCCAGTACTTC	CASSPGSLGETQYF
TRBV5-1	TRBD2	.	TRBJ2-1	TGCGCCACCTCGACTAGCTCCCACAATGAGCAGTTCTTC	CATSTSSHNEQFF
TRBV5-1	.	.	TRBJ2-1	TGCGCCAGCAGCTCGGTTCTGGCAGGCCAGGGCAATGAGCAGTTCTTC	CASSSVLAGQGNEQFF
TRBV20-1	.	.	TRBJ2-1	TGCAGTGCTTTTGGAAATGAGCAGTTCTTC	CSAFGNEQFF
TRBV6-1	TRBD2	.	TRBJ2-1	TGTGCCAGCAGTGAAGCGGGACTAGCGGGACGTCTCTACAATGAGCAGTTCTTC	CASSEAGLAGRLYNEQFF
TRBV7-2	.	once	TRBJ1-3	TGTGCCAGCAGCCAAGTCCTCAGGGGAACTGGAAACACCATATATTTT	CASSQVLRGTGNTIYF
TRBV9	.	.	TRBJ2-4	TGTGCCAGCAGCGTAGGGGCTAGGGGTAAGGTCAAAAACATTCAGTACTTC	CASSVGARGKVKNIQYF
TRBV6-5	.	.	TRBJ1-5	TGTGCCAGCAGTTACTCGACGGGCCCCCCCCAGCATTTT	CASSYSTGPPQHF
TRBV7-9	.	.	TRBJ1-1	TGTGCCAGCAGCCCATCAGGGGTAAAAACTGAAGCTTTCTTT	CASSPSGVKTEAFF
TRBV6-1	TRBD2	.	TRBJ2-1	TGTGCCAGCAGTGATTCGGGACTAGCGAACAATGAGCAGTTCTTC	CASSDSGLANNEQFF
TRBV18	.	.	TRBJ1-5	TGTGCCAGCTCACCGACCGTGGGGATAAGCGCTCAGCCCCAGCATTTT	CASSPTVGISAQPQHF
TRBV6-5	.	once	TRBJ2-7	TGTGCCAGCAGTTACTTCGGGAGAAGCCCCTACGAGCAGTACTTC	CASSYFGRSPYEQYF
TRBV6-5	.	.	TRBJ2-7	TGTGCCAGCAGTTACAACCCCATCCCAACCTACGAGCAGTACTTC	CASSYNPIPTYEQYF
TRBV14	.	.	TRBJ1-3	TGTGCCAGCAGCCAAGATCCCATCTCTGGAAACACCATATATTTT	CASSQDPISGNTIYF
TRBV9	.	.	TRBJ1-1	TGTGCCAGCAGCGTAGGGTCCCTGGGTAGTGTGACTGAAGCTTTCTTT	CASSVGSLGSVTEAFF
TRBV6-6	.	.	TRBJ2-3	TGTGCCAGCATAGGGAGACGGTCAACGTTGGCAGATACGCAGTATTTT	CASIGRRSTLADTQYF
TRBV28	TRBD1	.	TRBJ2-1	TGTGCCAGCAGAGGGACAGGGGCTGTCAATGAGCAGTTCTTC	CASRGTGAVNEQFF
TRBV29-1	TRBD2	.	TRBJ2-3	TGCAGCGTTTTAGCGGGAGGGAGAACAGATACGCAGTATTTT	CSVLAGGRTDTQYF
TRBV6-1	.	.	TRBJ1-1	TGTGCCAGCAGCTATCCGGTGGCCGCTGAAGCTTTCTTT	CASSYPVAAEAFF
TRBV5-1	.	.	TRBJ2-1	TGCGCCAGCAGCTTACGACAGGATCGTGGGGGTGAGCAGTTCTTC	CASSLRQDRGGEQFF
TRBV7-9	TRBD2	.	TRBJ2-7	TGTGCCAGCAGTAAGACGGGACTAGAGTCCTACGAGCAGTACTTC	CASSKTGLESYEQYF
TRBV6-6	.	.	TRBJ2-7	TGTGCCAGCAGCGGACGAAACGGGGGATACGAGCAGTACTTC	CASSGRNGGYEQYF
TRBV4-1	.	.	TRBJ2-1	TGCGCCAGCAGCCAAGTAGTCGGAGGGGGCGGTGAGCAGTTCTTC	CASSQVVGGGGEQFF
TRBV7-6	TRBD2	.	TRBJ2-7	TGTGCCAGCAGCTTAGGGGTTGGCAGCGGGGCCTCTGTGGACGAGCAGTACTTC	CASSLGVGSGASVDEQYF
TRBV27	.	.	TRBJ2-2	TGTGCCAGCAGTTCGGGCAGGGGCACCGGGGAGCTGTTTTTT	CASSSGRGTGELFF